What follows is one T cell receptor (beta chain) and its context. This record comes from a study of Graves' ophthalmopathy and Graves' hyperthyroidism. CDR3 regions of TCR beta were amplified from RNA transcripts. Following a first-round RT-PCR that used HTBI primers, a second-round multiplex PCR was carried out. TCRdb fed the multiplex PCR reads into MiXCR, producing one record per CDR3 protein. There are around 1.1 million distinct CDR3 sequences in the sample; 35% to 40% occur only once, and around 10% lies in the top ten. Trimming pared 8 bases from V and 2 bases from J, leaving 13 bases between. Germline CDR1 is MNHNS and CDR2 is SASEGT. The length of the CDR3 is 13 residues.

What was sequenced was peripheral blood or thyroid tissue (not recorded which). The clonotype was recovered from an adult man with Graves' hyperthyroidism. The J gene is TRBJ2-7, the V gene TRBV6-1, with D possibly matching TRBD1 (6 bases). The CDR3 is CASAMTGTYEQYF. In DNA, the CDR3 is TGTGCCAGCGCGATGACAGGTACCTACGAGCAGTACTTC.